This T cell receptor beta chain was captured in a study of T cell clonotyping in hematopoietic cell transplantation. Germline V CDR1 and CDR2: LGHNA, YNFKEQ. The CDR3 has 15 amino acids. V lost 0 bases and J lost 4; bases outside the gene matches: 1. The protocol was immunoSEQ multiplex PCR, while the TCRdb copy is restricted to in-frame clones and leaves out a portion. The profile shows 9,500 to 11,000 clones, approximately 80% of them singletons. This chain connects TRBV4-2 to TRBJ2-3; TRBD2 matches 10 bases. The source of this sequence is a female patient aged 35-55 years who had an allogeneic stem cell transplant from a related donor, so T cells may come from the graft donor. Some clones in this sample may be carry-over from other donors' samples. This sample comprised PBMCs, obtained 30 days after allogeneic stem cell transplant. The CDR3 DNA reads TGTGCCAGCAGCCAAGAAGCGGGAGGGCCAGATACGCAGTATTTT. Translating it yields CASSQEAGGPDTQYF.